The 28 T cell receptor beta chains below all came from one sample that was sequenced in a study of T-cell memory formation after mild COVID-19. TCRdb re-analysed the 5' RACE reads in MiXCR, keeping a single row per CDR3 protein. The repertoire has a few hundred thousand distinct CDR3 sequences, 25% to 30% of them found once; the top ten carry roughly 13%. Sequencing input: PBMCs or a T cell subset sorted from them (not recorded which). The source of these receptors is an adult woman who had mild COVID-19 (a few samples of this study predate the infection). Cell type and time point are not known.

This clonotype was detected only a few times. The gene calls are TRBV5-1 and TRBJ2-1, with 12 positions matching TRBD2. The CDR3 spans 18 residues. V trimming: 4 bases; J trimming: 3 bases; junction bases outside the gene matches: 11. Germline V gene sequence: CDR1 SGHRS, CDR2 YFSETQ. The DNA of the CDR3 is TGCGCCAGCAGCCCGAGGCGGGGACTAGCGGGTGGCTACAATGAGCAGTTCTTC. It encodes CASSPRRGLAGGYNEQFF.

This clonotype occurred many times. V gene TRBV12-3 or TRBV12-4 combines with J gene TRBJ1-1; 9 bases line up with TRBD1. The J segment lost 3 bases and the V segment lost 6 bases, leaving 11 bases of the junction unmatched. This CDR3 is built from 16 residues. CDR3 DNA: TGTGCCAGCAGCCTGGCTCTAGGACAGGGGTACACTGAAGCTTTCTTT. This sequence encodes CASSLALGQGYTEAFF.

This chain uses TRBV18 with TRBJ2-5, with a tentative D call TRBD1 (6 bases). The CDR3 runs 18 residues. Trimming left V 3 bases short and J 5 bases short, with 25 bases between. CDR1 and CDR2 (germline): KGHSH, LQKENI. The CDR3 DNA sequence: TGTGCCAGCTCACCCCGGGACACTGGCCAGCAGCCTTGGGAGACCCAGTACTTC. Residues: CASSPRDTGQQPWETQYF.

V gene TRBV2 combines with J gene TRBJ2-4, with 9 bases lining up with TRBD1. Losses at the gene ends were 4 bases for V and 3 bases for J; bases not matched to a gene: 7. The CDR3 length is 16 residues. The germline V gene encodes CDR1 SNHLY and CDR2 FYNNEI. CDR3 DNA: TGTGCCAGCAGTGTTGGGACAGGGTTTTTCAAAAACATTCAGTACTTC. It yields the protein CASSVGTGFFKNIQYF. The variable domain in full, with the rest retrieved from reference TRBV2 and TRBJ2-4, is EPEVTQTPSHQVTQMGQEVILRCVPISNHLYFYWYRQILGQKVEFLVSFYNNEISEKSEIFDDQFSVERPDGSNFTLKIRSTKLEDSAMYFCASSVGTGFFKNIQYFGAGTRLSVL.

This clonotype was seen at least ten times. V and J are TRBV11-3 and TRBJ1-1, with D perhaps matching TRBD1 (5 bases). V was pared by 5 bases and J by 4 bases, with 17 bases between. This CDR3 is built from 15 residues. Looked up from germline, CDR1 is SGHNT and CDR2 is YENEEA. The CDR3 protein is CASSLTGAWGTEAFF. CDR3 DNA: TGTGCCAGCAGCCTTACCGGGGCCTGGGGCACTGAAGCTTTCTTT. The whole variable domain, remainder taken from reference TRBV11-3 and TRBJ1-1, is EAGVVQSPRYKIIEKKQPVAFWCNPISGHNTLYWYLQNLGQGPELLIRYENEEAVDDSQLPKDRFSAERLKGVDSTLKIQPAELGDSAVYLCASSLTGAWGTEAFFGQGTRLTVV.

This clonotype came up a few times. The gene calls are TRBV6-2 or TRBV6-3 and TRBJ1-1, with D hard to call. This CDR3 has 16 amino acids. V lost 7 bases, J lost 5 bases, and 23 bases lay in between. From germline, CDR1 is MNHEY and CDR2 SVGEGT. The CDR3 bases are TGTGCCAGCAAAGAAAAAGAAGTAATCCAAAGGACTGAAGCTTTCTTT. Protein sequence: CASKEKEVIQRTEAFF.

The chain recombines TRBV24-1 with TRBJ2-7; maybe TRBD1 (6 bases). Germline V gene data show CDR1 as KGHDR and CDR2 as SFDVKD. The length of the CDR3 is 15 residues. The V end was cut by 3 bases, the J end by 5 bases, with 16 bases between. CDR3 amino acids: CATSDPIRGYDEQYF. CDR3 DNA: TGTGCCACCAGTGATCCCATAAGGGGGTATGACGAGCAGTACTTC.

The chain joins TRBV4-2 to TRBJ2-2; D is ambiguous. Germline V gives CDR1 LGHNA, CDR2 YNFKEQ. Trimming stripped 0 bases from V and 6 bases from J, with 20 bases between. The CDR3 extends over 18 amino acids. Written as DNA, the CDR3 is TGTGCCAGCAGCCAAGAGGGCTTATCCGTATCAAAGGCCGGGGAGCTGTTTTTT. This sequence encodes CASSQEGLSVSKAGELFF.

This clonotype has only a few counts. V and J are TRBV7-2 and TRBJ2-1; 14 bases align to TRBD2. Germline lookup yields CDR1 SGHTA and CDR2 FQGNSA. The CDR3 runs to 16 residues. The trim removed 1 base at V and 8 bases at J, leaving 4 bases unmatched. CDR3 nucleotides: TGTGCCAGCAGCTTAGAAGGGACTAGCGGGAGCTATGAGCAGTTCTTC. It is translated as CASSLEGTSGSYEQFF.

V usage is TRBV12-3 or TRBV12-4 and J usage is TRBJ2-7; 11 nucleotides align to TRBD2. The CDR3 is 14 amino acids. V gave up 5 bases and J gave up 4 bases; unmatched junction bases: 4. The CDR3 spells CASSGRLAGYEQYF. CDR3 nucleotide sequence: TGTGCCAGCAGTGGGAGACTAGCGGGGTACGAGCAGTACTTC.

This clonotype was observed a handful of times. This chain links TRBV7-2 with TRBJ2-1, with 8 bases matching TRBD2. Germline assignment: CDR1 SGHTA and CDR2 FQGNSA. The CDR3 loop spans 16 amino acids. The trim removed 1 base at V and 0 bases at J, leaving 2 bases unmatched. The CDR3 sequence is CASSLGSGSSYNEQFF. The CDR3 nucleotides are TGTGCCAGCAGCTTAGGGAGCGGGAGCTCCTACAATGAGCAGTTCTTC. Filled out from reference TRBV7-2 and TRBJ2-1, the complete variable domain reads GAGVSQSPSNKVTEKGKDVELRCDPISGHTALYWYRQSLGQGLEFLIYFQGNSAPDKSGLPSDRFSAERTGGSVSTLTIQRTQQEDSAVYLCASSLGSGSSYNEQFFGPGTRLTVL.

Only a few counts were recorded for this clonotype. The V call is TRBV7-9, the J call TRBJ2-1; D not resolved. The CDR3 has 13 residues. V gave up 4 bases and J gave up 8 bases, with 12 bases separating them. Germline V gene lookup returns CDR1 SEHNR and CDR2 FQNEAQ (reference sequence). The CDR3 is CASSSLSPDEQFF. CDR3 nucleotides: TGTGCCAGCAGCTCCCTATCCCCGGATGAGCAGTTCTTC.

Here the CDR3 DNA reads TGCGCCAGCAGCCACCGGCGGGGGAGCTCCTACAATGAGCAGTTCTTC. Residues: CASSHRRGSSYNEQFF. The V gene is TRBV4-3, the J gene TRBJ2-1; 7 bases match TRBD2. From germline, CDR1 is LGHNA and CDR2 YSLEER. The CDR3 sequence is 16 residues long. V was clipped by 3 bases and J by 0 bases; unmatched bases: 5.

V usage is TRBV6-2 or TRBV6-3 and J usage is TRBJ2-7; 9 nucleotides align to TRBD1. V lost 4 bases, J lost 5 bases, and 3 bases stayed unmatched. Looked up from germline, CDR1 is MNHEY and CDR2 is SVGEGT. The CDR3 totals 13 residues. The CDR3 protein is CASSWTGDDEQYF. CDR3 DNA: TGTGCCAGCAGTTGGACAGGGGATGACGAGCAGTACTTC.

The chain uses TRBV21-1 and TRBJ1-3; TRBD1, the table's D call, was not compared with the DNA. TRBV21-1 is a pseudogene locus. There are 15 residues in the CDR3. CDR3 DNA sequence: TGTGCCAGCAGCAACGGGACATTCTCTGGAAACACCATATATTTT. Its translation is CASSNGTFSGNTIYF.

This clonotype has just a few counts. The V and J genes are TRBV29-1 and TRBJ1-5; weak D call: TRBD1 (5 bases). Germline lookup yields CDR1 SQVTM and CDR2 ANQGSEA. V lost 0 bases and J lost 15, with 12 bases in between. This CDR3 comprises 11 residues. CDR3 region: CSVEDRGIWHF. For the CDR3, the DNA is TGCAGCGTTGAAGATCGGGGGATCTGGCATTTT. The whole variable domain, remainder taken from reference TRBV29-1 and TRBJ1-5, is SAVISQKPSRDICQRGTSLTIQCQVDSQVTMMFWYRQQPGQSLTLIATANQGSEATYESGFVIDKFPISRPNLTFSTLTVSNMSPEDSSIYLCSVEDRGIWHFGDGTRLSIL.

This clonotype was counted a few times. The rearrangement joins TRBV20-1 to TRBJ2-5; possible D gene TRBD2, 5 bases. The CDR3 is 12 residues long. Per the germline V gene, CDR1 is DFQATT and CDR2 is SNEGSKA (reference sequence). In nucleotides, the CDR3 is TGCAGGGCCAGCGGTCCTAAAGAGACCCAGTACTTC. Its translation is CRASGPKETQYF.

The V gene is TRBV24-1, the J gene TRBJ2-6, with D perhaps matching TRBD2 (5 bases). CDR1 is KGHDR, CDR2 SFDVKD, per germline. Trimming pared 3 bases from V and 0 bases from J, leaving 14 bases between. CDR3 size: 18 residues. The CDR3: CATSDGLFSSSGANVLTF. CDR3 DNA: TGTGCCACCAGTGATGGACTTTTTTCGAGCTCTGGGGCCAACGTCCTGACTTTC.

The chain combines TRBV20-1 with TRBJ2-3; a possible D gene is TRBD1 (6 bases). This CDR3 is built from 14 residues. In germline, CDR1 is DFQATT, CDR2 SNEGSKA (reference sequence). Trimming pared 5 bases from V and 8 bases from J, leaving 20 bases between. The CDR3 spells CSAGHRLTQGTQYF. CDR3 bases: TGCAGTGCTGGCCACCGACTAACACAGGGTACGCAGTATTTT.

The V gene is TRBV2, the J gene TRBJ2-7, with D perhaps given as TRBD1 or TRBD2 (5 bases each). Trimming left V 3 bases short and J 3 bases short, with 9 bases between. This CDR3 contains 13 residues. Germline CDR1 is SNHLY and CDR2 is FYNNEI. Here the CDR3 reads CASSDQGRYEQYF. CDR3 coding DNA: TGTGCCAGCAGTGACCAGGGACGCTACGAGCAGTACTTC. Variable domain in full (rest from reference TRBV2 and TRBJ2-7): EPEVTQTPSHQVTQMGQEVILRCVPISNHLYFYWYRQILGQKVEFLVSFYNNEISEKSEIFDDQFSVERPDGSNFTLKIRSTKLEDSAMYFCASSDQGRYEQYFGPGTRLTVT.

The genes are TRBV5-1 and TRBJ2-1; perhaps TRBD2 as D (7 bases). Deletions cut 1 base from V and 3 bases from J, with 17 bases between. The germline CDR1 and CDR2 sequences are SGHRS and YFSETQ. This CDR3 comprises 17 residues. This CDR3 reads CASSLIGGGEIYNEQFF. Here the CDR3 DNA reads TGCGCCAGCAGCTTGATCGGCGGGGGCGAAATCTACAATGAGCAGTTCTTC.

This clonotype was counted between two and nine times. The CDR3 is CASSLWRGLQETQYF. The DNA of the CDR3 is TGTGCCAGCAGCTTGTGGAGGGGACTCCAAGAGACCCAGTACTTC. The gene calls are TRBV5-6 and TRBJ2-5; possible D gene TRBD2, 6 bases. V lost 1 base and J lost 1, with 11 bases in between. The CDR3 covers 15 residues. The germline V gene has CDR1 SGHDT and CDR2 YYEEEE.

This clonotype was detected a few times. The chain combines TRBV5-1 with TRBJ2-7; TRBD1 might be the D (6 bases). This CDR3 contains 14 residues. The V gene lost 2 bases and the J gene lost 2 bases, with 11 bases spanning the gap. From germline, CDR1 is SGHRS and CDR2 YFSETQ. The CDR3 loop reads CASSFVTGPYEQYF. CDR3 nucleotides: TGCGCCAGCAGCTTCGTTACAGGGCCCTACGAGCAGTACTTC.

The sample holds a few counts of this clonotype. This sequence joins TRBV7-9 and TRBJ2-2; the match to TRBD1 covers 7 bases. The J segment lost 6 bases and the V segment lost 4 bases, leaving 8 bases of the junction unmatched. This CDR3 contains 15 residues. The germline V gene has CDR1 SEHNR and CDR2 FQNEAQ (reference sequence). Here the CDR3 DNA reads TGTGCCAGCAGCTCCGGACAGGTAGCCGCCGGGGAGCTGTTTTTT. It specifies CASSSGQVAAGELFF.

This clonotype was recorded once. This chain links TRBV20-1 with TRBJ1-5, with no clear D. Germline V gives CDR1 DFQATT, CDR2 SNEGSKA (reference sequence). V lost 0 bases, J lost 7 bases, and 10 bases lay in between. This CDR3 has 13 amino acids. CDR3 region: CSARDQRGQPQHF. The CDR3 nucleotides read TGCAGTGCTAGAGATCAACGGGGACAGCCCCAGCATTTT.

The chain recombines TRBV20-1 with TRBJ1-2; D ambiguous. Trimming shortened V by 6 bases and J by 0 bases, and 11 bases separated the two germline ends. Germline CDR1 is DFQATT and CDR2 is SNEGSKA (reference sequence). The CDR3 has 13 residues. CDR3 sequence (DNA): TGCAGTGCCCCCGGGTACGCTAACTATGGCTACACCTTC. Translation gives CSAPGYANYGYTF.

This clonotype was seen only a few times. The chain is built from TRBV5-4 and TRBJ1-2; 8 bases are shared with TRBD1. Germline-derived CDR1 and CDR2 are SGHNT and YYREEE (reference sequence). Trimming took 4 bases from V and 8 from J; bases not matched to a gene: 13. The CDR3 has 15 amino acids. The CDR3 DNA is TGTGCCAGCAGCGGAATGGGACAGGACCTTCTGGGCTACACCTTC. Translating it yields CASSGMGQDLLGYTF.

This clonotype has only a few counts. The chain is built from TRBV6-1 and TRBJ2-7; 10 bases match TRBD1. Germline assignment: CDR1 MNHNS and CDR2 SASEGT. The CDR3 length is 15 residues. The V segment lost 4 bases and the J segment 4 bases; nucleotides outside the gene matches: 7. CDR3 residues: CASSARGQGQYEQYF. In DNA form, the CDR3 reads TGTGCCAGCAGTGCCCGGGGACAGGGGCAATACGAGCAGTACTTC.